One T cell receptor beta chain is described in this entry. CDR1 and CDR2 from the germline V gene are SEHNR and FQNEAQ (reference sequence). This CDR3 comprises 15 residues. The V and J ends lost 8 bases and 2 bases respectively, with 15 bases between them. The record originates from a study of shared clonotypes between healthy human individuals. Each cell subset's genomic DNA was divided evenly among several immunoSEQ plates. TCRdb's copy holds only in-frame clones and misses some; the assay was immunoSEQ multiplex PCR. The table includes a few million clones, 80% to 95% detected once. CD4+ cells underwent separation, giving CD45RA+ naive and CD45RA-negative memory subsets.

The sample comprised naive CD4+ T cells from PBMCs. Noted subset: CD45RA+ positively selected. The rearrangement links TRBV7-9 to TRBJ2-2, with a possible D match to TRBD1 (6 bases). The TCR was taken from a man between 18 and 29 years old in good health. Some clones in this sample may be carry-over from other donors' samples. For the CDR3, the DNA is TGTGCCAGCCCCAGGGGTAGCAGTAACACCGGGGAGCTGTTTTTT. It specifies CASPRGSSNTGELFF.